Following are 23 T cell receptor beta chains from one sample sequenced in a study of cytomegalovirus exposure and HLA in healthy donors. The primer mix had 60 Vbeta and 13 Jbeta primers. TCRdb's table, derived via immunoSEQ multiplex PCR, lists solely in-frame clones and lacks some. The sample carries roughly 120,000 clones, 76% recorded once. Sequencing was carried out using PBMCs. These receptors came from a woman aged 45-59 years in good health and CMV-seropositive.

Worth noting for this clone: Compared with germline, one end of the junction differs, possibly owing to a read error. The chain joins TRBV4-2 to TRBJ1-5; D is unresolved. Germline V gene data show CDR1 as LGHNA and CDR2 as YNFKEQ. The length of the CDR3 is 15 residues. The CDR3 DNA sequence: TGTGCCAGCAGCCAAGCCTACACTAGCAATCAACCCCAGCATTTT. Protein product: CASSQAYTSNQPQHF.

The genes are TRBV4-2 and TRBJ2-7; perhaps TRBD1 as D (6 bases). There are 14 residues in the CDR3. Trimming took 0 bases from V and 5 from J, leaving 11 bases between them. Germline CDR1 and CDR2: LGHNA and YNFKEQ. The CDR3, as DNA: TGTGCCAGCAGCCAAGAGATACAGGGCCACGAGCAGTACTTC. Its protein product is CASSQEIQGHEQYF.

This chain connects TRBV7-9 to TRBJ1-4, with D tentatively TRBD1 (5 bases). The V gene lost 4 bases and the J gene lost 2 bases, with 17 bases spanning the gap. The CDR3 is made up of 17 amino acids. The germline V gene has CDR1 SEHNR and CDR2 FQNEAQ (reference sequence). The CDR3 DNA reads TGTGCCAGCAGCTCGAGGCAGGGAGGTTTTACTAATGAAAAACTGTTTTTT. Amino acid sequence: CASSSRQGGFTNEKLFF. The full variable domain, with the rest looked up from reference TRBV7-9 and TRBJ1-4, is DTGVSQNPRHKITKRGQNVTFRCDPISEHNRLYWYRQTLGQGPEFLTYFQNEAQLEKSRLLSDRFSAERPKGSFSTLEIQRTEQGDSAMYLCASSSRQGGFTNEKLFFGSGTQLSVL.

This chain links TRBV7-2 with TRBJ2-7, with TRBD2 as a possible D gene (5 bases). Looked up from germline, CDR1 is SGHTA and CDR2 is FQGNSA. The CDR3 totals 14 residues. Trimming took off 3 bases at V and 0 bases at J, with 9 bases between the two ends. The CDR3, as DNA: TGTGCCAGCAGCTTTCGGGGTTCCTCCTACGAGCAGTACTTC. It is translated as CASSFRGSSYEQYF.

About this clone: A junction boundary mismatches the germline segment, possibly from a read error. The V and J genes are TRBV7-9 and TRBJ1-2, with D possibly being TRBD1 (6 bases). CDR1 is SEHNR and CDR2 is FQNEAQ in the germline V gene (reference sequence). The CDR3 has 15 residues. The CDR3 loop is CSSSFWTAGNYGYTF. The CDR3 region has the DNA TGTTCCAGCAGCTTTTGGACAGCTGGAAACTATGGCTACACCTTC.

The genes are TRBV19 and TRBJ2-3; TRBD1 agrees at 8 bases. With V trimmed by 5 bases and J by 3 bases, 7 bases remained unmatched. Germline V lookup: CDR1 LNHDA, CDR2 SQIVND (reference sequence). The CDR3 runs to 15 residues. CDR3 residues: CASSVDRGPTDTQYF. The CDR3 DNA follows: TGTGCCAGTAGTGTCGACAGGGGCCCTACAGATACGCAGTATTTT.

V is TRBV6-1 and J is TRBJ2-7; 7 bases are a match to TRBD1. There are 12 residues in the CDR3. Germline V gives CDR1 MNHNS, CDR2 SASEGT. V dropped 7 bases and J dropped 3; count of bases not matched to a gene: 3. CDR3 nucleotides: TGTGCCAGCATGTGGGACAGCTACGAGCAGTACTTC. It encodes CASMWDSYEQYF.

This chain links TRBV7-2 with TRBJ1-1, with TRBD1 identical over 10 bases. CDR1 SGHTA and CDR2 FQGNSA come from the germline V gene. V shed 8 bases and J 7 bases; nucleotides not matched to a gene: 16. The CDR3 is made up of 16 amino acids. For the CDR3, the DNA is TGTGCCAGCCGAGCTTACGGGACAGGGGCATTAAGTGAAGCTTTCTTT. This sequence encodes CASRAYGTGALSEAFF. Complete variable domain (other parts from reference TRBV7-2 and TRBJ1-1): GAGVSQSPSNKVTEKGKDVELRCDPISGHTALYWYRQSLGQGLEFLIYFQGNSAPDKSGLPSDRFSAERTGGSVSTLTIQRTQQEDSAVYLCASRAYGTGALSEAFFGQGTRLTVV.

Written as DNA, the CDR3 is TGTGCCAGCAGTTCCGGGACTAGAAACAATGAGCAGTTCTTC. Its translation: CASSSGTRNNEQFF. This sequence joins TRBV6-6 and TRBJ2-1, with 8 bases that match TRBD2. The germline gives CDR1 MNHNY, CDR2 SVGAGI (reference sequence). The V gene end was trimmed by 4 bases and the J gene end by 5 bases; junction bases not matched to a gene: 4. This CDR3 contains 14 residues.

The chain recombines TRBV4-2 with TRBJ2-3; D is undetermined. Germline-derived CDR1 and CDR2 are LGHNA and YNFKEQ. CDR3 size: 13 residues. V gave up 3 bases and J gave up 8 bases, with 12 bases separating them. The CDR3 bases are TGTGCCAGCAGCCAGCTCGTGGCTGGTACGCAGTATTTT. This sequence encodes CASSQLVAGTQYF.

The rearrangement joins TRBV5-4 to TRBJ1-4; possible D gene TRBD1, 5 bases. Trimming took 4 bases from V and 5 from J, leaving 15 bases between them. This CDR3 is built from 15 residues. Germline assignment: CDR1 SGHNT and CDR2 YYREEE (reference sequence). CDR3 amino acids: CASSHGAPSNEKLFF. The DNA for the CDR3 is TGTGCCAGCAGCCATGGGGCCCCCTCGAATGAAAAACTGTTTTTT.

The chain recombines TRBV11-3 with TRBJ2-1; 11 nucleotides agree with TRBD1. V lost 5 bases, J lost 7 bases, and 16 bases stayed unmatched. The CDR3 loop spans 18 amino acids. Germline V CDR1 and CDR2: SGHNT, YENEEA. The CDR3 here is CASSHGQGARIKVNEQFF. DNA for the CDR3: TGTGCCAGCAGCCACGGACAGGGGGCGAGGATAAAAGTGAATGAGCAGTTCTTC.

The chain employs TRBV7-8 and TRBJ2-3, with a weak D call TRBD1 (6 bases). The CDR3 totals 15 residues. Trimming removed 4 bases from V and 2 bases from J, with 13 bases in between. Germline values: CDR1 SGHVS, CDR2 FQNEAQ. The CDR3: CASSSRDTITDTQYF. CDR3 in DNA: TGTGCCAGCAGCTCCCGGGACACCATCACAGATACGCAGTATTTT.

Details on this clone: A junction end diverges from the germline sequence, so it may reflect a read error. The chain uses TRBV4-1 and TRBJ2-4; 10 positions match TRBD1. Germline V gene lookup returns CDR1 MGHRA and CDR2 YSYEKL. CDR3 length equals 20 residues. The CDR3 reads CASSLTIGGGTGASKNSQYF. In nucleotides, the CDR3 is TGCGCCAGCAGCCTTACAATTGGGGGAGGGACAGGGGCTTCCAAAAACAGTCAGTACTTC.

DNA of the CDR3: TGTGCCAGTAGGCCAGCGGGGGGTGGCGAGCAGTACTTC. As protein: CASRPAGGGEQYF. The chain carries TRBV19 and TRBJ2-7, with 9 bases aligning to TRBD2. The germline CDR1 and CDR2 sequences are LNHDA and SQIVND (reference sequence). V dropped 6 bases and J dropped 6; count of bases not matched to a gene: 6. The CDR3 sequence is 13 residues long.

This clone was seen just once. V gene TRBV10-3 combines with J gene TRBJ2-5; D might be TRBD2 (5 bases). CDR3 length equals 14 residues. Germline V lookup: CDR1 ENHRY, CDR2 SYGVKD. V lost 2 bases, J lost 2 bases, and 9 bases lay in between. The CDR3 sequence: CAISEAAVQETQYF. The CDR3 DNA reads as TGTGCCATCAGTGAGGCAGCGGTTCAAGAGACCCAGTACTTC.

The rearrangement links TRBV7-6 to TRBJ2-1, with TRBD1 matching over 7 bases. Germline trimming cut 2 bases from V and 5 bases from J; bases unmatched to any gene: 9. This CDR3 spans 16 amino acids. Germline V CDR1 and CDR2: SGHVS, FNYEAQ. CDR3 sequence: CASSLRARGQNNEQFF. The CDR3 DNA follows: TGTGCCAGCAGCTTAAGGGCGAGGGGGCAGAACAATGAGCAGTTCTTC.

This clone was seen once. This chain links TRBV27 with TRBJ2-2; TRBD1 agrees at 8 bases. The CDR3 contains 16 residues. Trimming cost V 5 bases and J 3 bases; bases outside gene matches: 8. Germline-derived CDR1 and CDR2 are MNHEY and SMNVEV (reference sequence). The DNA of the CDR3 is TGTGCCAGCAGTACGGACAGGGTTGGGGACACCGGGGAGCTGTTTTTT. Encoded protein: CASSTDRVGDTGELFF.

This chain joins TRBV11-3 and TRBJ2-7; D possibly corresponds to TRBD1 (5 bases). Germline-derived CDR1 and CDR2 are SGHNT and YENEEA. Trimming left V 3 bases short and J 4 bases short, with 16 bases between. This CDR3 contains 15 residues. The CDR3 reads CASSFPQGPRYEQYF. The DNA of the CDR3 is TGTGCCAGCAGCTTCCCCCAGGGCCCGCGATACGAGCAGTACTTC.

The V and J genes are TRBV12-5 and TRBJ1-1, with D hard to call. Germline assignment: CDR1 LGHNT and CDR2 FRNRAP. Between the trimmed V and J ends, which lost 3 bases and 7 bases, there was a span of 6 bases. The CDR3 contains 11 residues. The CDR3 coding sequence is TGTGCTAGTGGTTTACGAGGTGAAGCTTTCTTT. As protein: CASGLRGEAFF.

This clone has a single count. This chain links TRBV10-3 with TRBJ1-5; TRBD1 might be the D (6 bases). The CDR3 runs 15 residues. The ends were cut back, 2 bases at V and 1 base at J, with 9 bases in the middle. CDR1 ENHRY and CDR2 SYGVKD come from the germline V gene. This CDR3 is CAISEQQGSNQPQHF. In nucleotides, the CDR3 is TGTGCCATCAGTGAGCAGCAGGGGAGCAATCAGCCCCAGCATTTT.

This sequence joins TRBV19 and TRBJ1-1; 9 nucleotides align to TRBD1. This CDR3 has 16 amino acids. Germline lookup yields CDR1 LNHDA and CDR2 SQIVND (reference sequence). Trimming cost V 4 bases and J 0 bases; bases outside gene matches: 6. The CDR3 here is CASSNPGQGMNTEAFF. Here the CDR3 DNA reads TGTGCCAGTAGTAATCCGGGACAGGGAATGAACACTGAAGCTTTCTTT.

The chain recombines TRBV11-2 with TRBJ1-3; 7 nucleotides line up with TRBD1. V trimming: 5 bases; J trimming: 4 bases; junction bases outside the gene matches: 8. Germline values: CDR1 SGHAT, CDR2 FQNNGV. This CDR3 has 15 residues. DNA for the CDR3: TGTGCCAGCAGCATCACGACAGGGAAAGGAAACACCATATATTTT. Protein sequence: CASSITTGKGNTIYF.